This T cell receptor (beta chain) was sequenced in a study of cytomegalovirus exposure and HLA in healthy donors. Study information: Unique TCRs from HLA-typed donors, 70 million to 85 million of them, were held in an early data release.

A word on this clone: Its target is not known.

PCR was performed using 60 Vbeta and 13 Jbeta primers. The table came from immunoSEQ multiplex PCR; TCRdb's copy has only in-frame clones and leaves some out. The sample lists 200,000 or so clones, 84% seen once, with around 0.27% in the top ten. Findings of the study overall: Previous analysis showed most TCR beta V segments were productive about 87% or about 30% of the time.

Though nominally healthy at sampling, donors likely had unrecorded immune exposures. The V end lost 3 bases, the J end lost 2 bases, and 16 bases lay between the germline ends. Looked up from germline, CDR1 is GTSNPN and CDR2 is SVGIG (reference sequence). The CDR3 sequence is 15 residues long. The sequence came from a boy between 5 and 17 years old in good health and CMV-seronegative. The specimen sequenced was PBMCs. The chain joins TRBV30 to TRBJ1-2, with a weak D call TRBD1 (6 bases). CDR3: CAWRGVGASNYGYTF. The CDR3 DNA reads TGTGCCTGGAGGGGTGTGGGGGCTTCCAACTATGGCTACACCTTC.